This is a list of T cell receptor beta chains from one sample in a study of cytomegalovirus exposure and HLA in healthy donors. Profiling relied on immunoSEQ multiplex PCR, and the TCRdb table lists in-frame clones only, not all of them. Here the sample spans more than 12,000 clones, under 70% being singletons. The source material was PBMCs. The receptors here all came from a woman aged 45-60 years in good health and CMV-seropositive. Each CDR3 is given with its conserved first and last residue. A D gene is named only where the DNA matches it firmly. Clone size appears in some rows only: once, few, many, or a class for an expanded clone.

j_gene,v_gene,abundance,d_gene,CDR3nt,CDR3aa
TRBJ1-1,TRBV9,NA,NA,TGTGCCAGCAGCGTACTGGCTAACACTGAAGCTTTCTTT,CASSVLANTEAFF
TRBJ2-1,TRBV29-1,few,NA,TGCAGCGTTGAAGGAGGGTCCTACAATGAGCAGTTCTTC,CSVEGGSYNEQFF
TRBJ2-7,TRBV2,NA,NA,TGTGCCCGAGGATCCGACGAGCAGTACTTC,CARGSDEQYF
TRBJ2-5,TRBV28,few,NA,TGTGCCAGCAGGCCCGGGGAAAGATTCCAAGAGACCCAGTACTTC,CASRPGERFQETQYF
TRBJ1-5,TRBV30,few,NA,TGTGCCTGGAGTGTAGGAGATCAGCCCCAGCATTTT,CAWSVGDQPQHF
TRBJ2-2,TRBV30,NA,TRBD1,TGTGCCTTATCCGGGACAGGGGGCCCGGAGAGCACCGGGGAGCTGTTTTTT,CALSGTGGPESTGELFF
TRBJ1-1,TRBV14,NA,TRBD1,TGTGCCAGCAGCCAAAGACAGGGGAGGAACACTGAAGCTTTCTTT,CASSQRQGRNTEAFF
TRBJ2-3,TRBV4-2,NA,TRBD2,TGTGCCAGCAGCCGCACTAGCGGGGCCACAGATACGCAGTATTTT,CASSRTSGATDTQYF
TRBJ2-3,TRBV6-5,NA,NA,TGTGCCAGCAGCCCGCCCGCGGGGCCCTCGGATACGCAGTATTTT,CASSPPAGPSDTQYF
TRBJ2-3,TRBV27,few,NA,TGTGCCAGCGGCACAGGCGATACGCAGTATTTT,CASGTGDTQYF
TRBJ1-1,TRBV9,NA,TRBD1,TGTGCCAGCAGCCGTCAGACAGGGGGGTCTGAAGCTTTCTTT,CASSRQTGGSEAFF
TRBJ2-7,TRBV15,NA,NA,TGTGCCACCAGCAGGGGCCTCCCCCTGGGCGAGCAGTACTTC,CATSRGLPLGEQYF
TRBJ1-5,TRBV30,NA,NA,TGTGCCTGGAGCCCGGAGGGTCAGCCCCAGCATTTT,CAWSPEGQPQHF
TRBJ1-4,TRBV29-1,NA,TRBD1,TGCAGCGGCCGGGACAGCTTAGCCCCCAATGAAAAACTGTTTTTT,CSGRDSLAPNEKLFF
TRBJ1-3,TRBV29-1,NA,NA,TGCAGCGTCTCAGACTCCGGAAACACCATATATTTT,CSVSDSGNTIYF
TRBJ1-4,TRBV30,NA,TRBD1,TGTGCCTGGAGTGTACAGGGGAGGAAACTGTTTTTT,CAWSVQGRKLFF
TRBJ1-2,TRBV30,NA,TRBD1,TGTGCCTGGAGTTTAGAGGGACAGGCGACCGGCGGCTACACCTTC,CAWSLEGQATGGYTF
TRBJ2-1,TRBV15,NA,TRBD1,TGTGCCACCAGCAGAGGGACAGGGGAAAATGAGCAGTTCTTC,CATSRGTGENEQFF
TRBJ1-2,TRBV19,NA,NA,TGTGCCAGTGCCTGGGGCCCGGACGGCTACACCTTC,CASAWGPDGYTF
TRBJ2-7,TRBV5-1,NA,TRBD1,TGCGCCAGCAGCCCCCGGACAGGGGGCGGCGAGCAGTACTTC,CASSPRTGGGEQYF
TRBJ2-7,TRBV9,NA,NA,TGTGCCAGCAGCGTAGGAGGCAGCTCCTACGAGCAGTACTTC,CASSVGGSSYEQYF
TRBJ1-2,TRBV28,NA,NA,TGTGCCAGCAGCTTGGACAGCTTCTATGGCTACACCTTC,CASSLDSFYGYTF
TRBJ2-3,TRBV4-3,once,TRBD2,TGCGCCAGCAGCCAGGGACTAGGGGGCACAGATACGCAGTATTTT,CASSQGLGGTDTQYF
TRBJ2-7,TRBV5-6,NA,NA,TGTGCCAGCAGCTCCGGGACTTCACCCTCCTACGAGCAGTACTTC,CASSSGTSPSYEQYF
TRBJ2-3,TRBV4-1,NA,NA,TGCGCCAGCAGCCAAGAGGGCTGGGGCACAGATACGCAGTATTTT,CASSQEGWGTDTQYF
TRBJ1-4,TRBV29-1,NA,NA,TGCAGCGCCGGAGCCAGTGAAAAACTGTTTTTT,CSAGASEKLFF
TRBJ2-5,TRBV6-1,NA,NA,TGTGCCAGCAGCGTTAGCGACTCGTACCAAGAGACCCAGTACTTC,CASSVSDSYQETQYF
TRBJ1-1,TRBV25-1,few,NA,TGTGCCAGCGGGAGAGGCACTGAAGCTTTCTTT,CASGRGTEAFF
TRBJ2-3,TRBV6-5,NA,TRBD2,TGTGCCAGCACCCGGGACTACTCTAGCACAGATACGCAGTATTTT,CASTRDYSSTDTQYF
TRBJ2-1,TRBV10-3,NA,NA,TGTGCCATCGGTCCCGGGATTAATCGCAATGAGCAGTTCTTC,CAIGPGINRNEQFF
TRBJ2-1,TRBV29-1,few,NA,TGCAGCGCAAAACCGACCGGGTCCAATGAGCAGTTCTTC,CSAKPTGSNEQFF
TRBJ1-2,TRBV28,NA,TRBD1,TGTGCCAGCAGTCTCAGGGGGCTGAACTATGGCTACACCTTC,CASSLRGLNYGYTF
TRBJ1-3,TRBV6-1,once,TRBD1,TGTGCCAGCAGTGAAAACAGGGGCTCTGGAAACACCATATATTTT,CASSENRGSGNTIYF
TRBJ1-2,TRBV29-1,once,NA,TGCAGCGTGGGGAGTAGACAAGCTTCTAGCTATGGCTACACCTTC,CSVGSRQASSYGYTF
TRBJ2-5,TRBV30,few,NA,TGTGCCTGGAGCATCAAACAGGGACAGACCCAGTACTTC,CAWSIKQGQTQYF
TRBJ2-7,TRBV7-9,once,NA,TGTGCCAGCAGCCTAATCGACCCCAGGGACGAGCAGTACTTC,CASSLIDPRDEQYF
TRBJ2-1,TRBV30,NA,TRBD2,TGCGGACTAGATAGCGGATACAATGAGCAGTTCTTC,CGLDSGYNEQFF
TRBJ1-2,TRBV25-1,NA,NA,TGTGCCAGCAGTGGGAGGGTTGGCGGCTATGGCTACACCTTC,CASSGRVGGYGYTF